This TCR beta chain was observed in a study of memory CD4+ T cells and cytomegalovirus serostatus. The sort gate was single viable CD3+CD4+CD8-CD45RO+ cells for memory CD4+ T cells. Measured with immunoSEQ multiplex PCR; TCRdb has only the in-frame clones, and not every one. The table has tens of thousands of clones, about 81% seen once. This CDR3 comprises 14 residues. V shed 6 bases, J shed 2 bases, and the junction held 4 bases outside the gene matches. In germline, CDR1 is LNHDA, CDR2 SQIVND (reference sequence). The clonotype was recovered from an adult in good health and CMV-seronegative. The specimen was memory CD4+ T cells from blood. The rearrangement links TRBV19 to TRBJ2-7; TRBD2 aligns across 10 bases. CDR3 sequence (DNA): TGTGCCAGTAGAGGACTAGCGGATACCTACGAGCAGTACTTC. It yields the protein CASRGLADTYEQYF.